The 17 T cell receptor beta chains given below trace back to one sample, sequenced in a study of cytomegalovirus exposure and HLA in healthy donors. TCRdb's copy holds only in-frame clones and misses some; the assay was immunoSEQ multiplex PCR. The table records 150,000 to 200,000 clones, more than 80% of them present only once. Input material: PBMCs. The source is a man aged 18 to 29 in good health and CMV-seropositive.

V and J are TRBV7-2 and TRBJ1-2, with no clear D. CDR1 and CDR2 from the germline V gene are SGHTA and FQGNSA. The CDR3 is made up of 14 amino acids. Trimming stripped 6 bases from V and 4 bases from J, with 15 bases between. The CDR3 coding sequence is TGTGCCAGCAGTCCAACTGCGGGATTCTATGGCTACACCTTC. This sequence encodes CASSPTAGFYGYTF.

V and J are TRBV29-1 and TRBJ2-5; D remains ambiguous. Germline assignment: CDR1 SQVTM and CDR2 ANQGSEA. This CDR3 has 11 amino acids. V was cut by 2 bases and J by 2 bases, with 3 bases left in between. The CDR3 nucleotides read TGCAGCGTTGAACCACAAGAGACCCAGTACTTC. Protein sequence: CSVEPQETQYF. The full variable domain, in which reference TRBV29-1 and TRBJ2-5 provide the parts outside the CDR3, is SAVISQKPSRDICQRGTSLTIQCQVDSQVTMMFWYRQQPGQSLTLIATANQGSEATYESGFVIDKFPISRPNLTFSTLTVSNMSPEDSSIYLCSVEPQETQYFGPGTRLLVL.

The count of this clone is one. The chain carries TRBV6-6 and TRBJ2-3; a weak D match, TRBD1 (6 bases). The CDR3 loop spans 15 amino acids. Germline V gives CDR1 MNHNY, CDR2 SVGAGI (reference sequence). The V and J ends lost 6 bases and 4 bases respectively, with 17 bases between them. CDR3 coding DNA: TGTGCCAGCAGCTCAGGGGTCCTGGTATCAGATACGCAGTATTTT. Protein: CASSSGVLVSDTQYF.

The rearrangement links TRBV30 to TRBJ2-5; TRBD2 is a possible D gene (6 bases). The end of the DNA aligns better with TRBJ2-7, so the J call may be wrong. Germline CDR1 reads GTSNPN; CDR2 reads SVGIG (reference sequence). This CDR3 has 13 residues. The CDR3 DNA follows: TGTGCCTGGAGTGGAGGAGGGTCCTACGAGCAGTACTTC. Encoded protein: CAWSGGGSYEQYF.

Here the CDR3 reads CASSLTGPKNQPQHF. In DNA form, the CDR3 reads TGTGCCAGCAGTTTGACAGGGCCGAAAAATCAGCCCCAGCATTTT. The genes are TRBV28 and TRBJ1-5; the match to TRBD1 covers 7 bases. The CDR3 spans 15 residues. Germline V CDR1 and CDR2: MDHEN, SYDVKM. Trimming removed 3 bases from V and 4 bases from J; junction bases left unmatched: 6.

The chain employs TRBV28 and TRBJ1-5, with 7 bases lining up with TRBD1. V shed 1 base, J shed 15 bases, and the junction held 9 bases outside the gene matches. The CDR3 consists of 13 residues. The germline V gene encodes CDR1 MDHEN and CDR2 SYDVKM. The CDR3 region is CASSLYQGVRGHF. In DNA, the CDR3 is TGTGCCAGCAGTTTATATCAGGGGGTAAGGGGGCATTTT.

This chain links TRBV15 with TRBJ1-2, with D perhaps matching TRBD1 (5 bases). Trimming left V 1 base short and J 3 bases short, with 15 bases between. CDR1 LNHNV and CDR2 YYDKDF come from the germline V gene (reference sequence). This CDR3 region has 16 residues. CDR3 in amino acids: CATSRAQLWGDYGYTF. CDR3 coding DNA: TGTGCCACCAGCAGAGCCCAGCTTTGGGGGGACTATGGCTACACCTTC.

The V and J genes are TRBV6-1 and TRBJ2-2; 7 bases line up with TRBD2. This CDR3 spans 15 amino acids. The germline V gene encodes CDR1 MNHNS and CDR2 SASEGT. V trimming: 1 base; J trimming: 6 bases; junction bases outside the gene matches: 5. CDR3 in DNA: TGTGCCAGCAGTGAAGTGTGGGGGGGGGCCGGGGAGCTGTTTTTT. It is translated as CASSEVWGGAGELFF.

The chain joins TRBV5-1 to TRBJ2-2, with 9 bases aligning to TRBD1. CDR1 is SGHRS and CDR2 is YFSETQ in the germline V gene. This CDR3 spans 16 amino acids. The V gene end was trimmed by 1 base and the J gene end by 5 bases; junction bases not matched to a gene: 6. CDR3 nucleotide sequence: TGCGCCAGCAGCTTGCCCACAGGGGGCAGGACCGGGGAGCTGTTTTTT. Encoded protein: CASSLPTGGRTGELFF.

The V call is TRBV6-5, the J call TRBJ1-1; the D is unclear. CDR3 length equals 11 residues. Germline CDR1 MNHEY, CDR2 SVGAGI. The V end lost 7 bases, the J end lost 4 bases, and 7 bases lay between the germline ends. The CDR3 nucleotides are TGTGCCAGCACCACGAGCACTGAAGCTTTCTTT. Its protein is CASTTSTEAFF.

The table lists this clone with a few counts. The chain couples TRBV28 to TRBJ1-2; D is ambiguous. CDR1 and CDR2 from the germline V gene are MDHEN and SYDVKM. The germline V and J ends were trimmed by 6 bases and 8 bases, with 13 bases remaining between them. The CDR3 spans 12 residues. The CDR3 sequence is CASRLGREGYTF. CDR3 sequence (DNA): TGTGCCAGCAGACTGGGGAGGGAAGGCTACACCTTC.

CDR3 in DNA: TGCGCCAGCAGACGCCAGGGGCCCTATGGCTACACCTTC. Translating it yields CASRRQGPYGYTF. This chain uses TRBV5-1 with TRBJ1-2; tentative D call: TRBD1 (6 bases). CDR1 and CDR2 (germline): SGHRS, YFSETQ. This CDR3 has 13 amino acids. Trimming removed 5 bases from V and 4 bases from J, with 12 bases in between.

The chain joins TRBV29-1 to TRBJ2-3; TRBD1 aligns across 8 bases. Losses at the gene ends were 4 bases for V and 5 bases for J; bases not matched to a gene: 8. The CDR3 spans 14 residues. Per the germline V gene, CDR1 is SQVTM and CDR2 is ANQGSEA. CDR3 nucleotides: TGCAGCGTTGGACAGGGGCAGGCGAAAGATACGCAGTATTTT. Its translation is CSVGQGQAKDTQYF.

The chain combines TRBV2 with TRBJ1-2; no definite D call. The V gene lost 4 bases and the J gene lost 6 bases, with 15 bases spanning the gap. The germline V gene encodes CDR1 SNHLY and CDR2 FYNNEI. There are 14 residues in the CDR3. CDR3 DNA: TGTGCCAGCAGTGTAACCTCCGGTTCAAATGGCTACACCTTC. This encodes CASSVTSGSNGYTF.

The chain combines TRBV5-1 with TRBJ2-3, with 9 bases aligning to TRBD2. Germline V CDR1 and CDR2: SGHRS, YFSETQ. CDR3 length equals 17 residues. V gave up 5 bases and J gave up 0 bases; unmatched junction bases: 10. The CDR3 sequence: CASSPGGGAPSTDTQYF. CDR3 nucleotides: TGCGCCAGCAGTCCTGGCGGGGGGGCCCCTAGCACAGATACGCAGTATTTT.

The rearrangement links TRBV9 to TRBJ2-1; TRBD2 matches 10 bases. The V and J ends lost 0 bases and 7 bases, in that order; junction bases with no gene match: 4. Germline-derived CDR1 and CDR2 are SGDLS and YYNGEE. This CDR3 is built from 15 residues. DNA of the CDR3: TGTGCCAGCAGCGTAGTGGCTAGCGGGAGAAATGAGCAGTTCTTC. Translated: CASSVVASGRNEQFF.

This clone was found a few times. V and J are TRBV9 and TRBJ1-1, with unresolved D. Trimming took off 1 base at V and 4 bases at J, with 8 bases between the two ends. Germline assignment: CDR1 SGDLS and CDR2 YYNGEE. This CDR3 region has 13 residues. The chain's CDR3 is CASSVLEGTEAFF. The CDR3 DNA is TGTGCCAGCAGCGTACTAGAGGGCACTGAAGCTTTCTTT.